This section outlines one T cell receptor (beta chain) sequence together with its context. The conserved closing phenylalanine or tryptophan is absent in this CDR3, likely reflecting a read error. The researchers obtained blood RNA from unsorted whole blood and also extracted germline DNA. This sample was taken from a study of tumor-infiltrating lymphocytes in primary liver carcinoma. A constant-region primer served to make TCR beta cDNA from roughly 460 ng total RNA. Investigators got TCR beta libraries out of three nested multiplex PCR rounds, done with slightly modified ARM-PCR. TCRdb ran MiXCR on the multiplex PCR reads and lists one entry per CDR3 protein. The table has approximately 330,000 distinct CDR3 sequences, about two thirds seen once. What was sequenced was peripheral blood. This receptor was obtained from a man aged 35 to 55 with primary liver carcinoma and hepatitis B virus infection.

Here the CDR3 DNA reads TGTGCCACCAGTTCACGGAGCACAGATATGCAGTATTCT. It codes for CATSSRSTDMQYS. This chain uses TRBV11-2 with TRBJ2-3; D uncertain. CDR1 is SGHAT and CDR2 is FQNNGV in the germline V gene. The CDR3 covers 13 residues.